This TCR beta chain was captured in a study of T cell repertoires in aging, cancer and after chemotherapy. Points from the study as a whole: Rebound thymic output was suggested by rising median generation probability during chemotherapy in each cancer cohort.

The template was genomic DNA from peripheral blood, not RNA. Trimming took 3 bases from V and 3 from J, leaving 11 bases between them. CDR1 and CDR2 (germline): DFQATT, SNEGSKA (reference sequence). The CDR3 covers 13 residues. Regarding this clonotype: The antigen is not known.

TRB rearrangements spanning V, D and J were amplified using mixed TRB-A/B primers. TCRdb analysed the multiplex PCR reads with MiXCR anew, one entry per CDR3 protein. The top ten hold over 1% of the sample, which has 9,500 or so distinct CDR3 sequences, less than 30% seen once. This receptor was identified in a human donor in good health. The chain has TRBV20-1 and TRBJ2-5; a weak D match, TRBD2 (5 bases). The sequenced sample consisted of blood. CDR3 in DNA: TGCAGTGCTAGCAAGGTCGGGAAAGAGACCCAGTACTTC. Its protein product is CSASKVGKETQYF.